Reported below is one TCR beta chain. Antigen specificity is unknown. TCRdb keeps only in-frame clones here, not all; method: immunoSEQ multiplex PCR. In the table there are more than 2 million clones, about 94% of which are singletons. The data belong to a study of shared clonotypes between healthy human individuals. In the study overall: CD4 naive and memory got three plates each, CD8 naive two, CD8 memory one. Broader study findings: Clonotypes shared by all four donors outscored non-shared clonotypes in generation probability. Rarefaction showed sorted-subset sequencing was incomplete despite large depth. Naive subsets usually exceeded memory subsets in estimated richness.

The CDR3 contains 12 residues. Deletions cut 6 bases from V and 3 bases from J, with 9 bases between. Looked up from germline, CDR1 is ENHRY and CDR2 is SYGVKD. The chain carries TRBV10-3 and TRBJ2-7; D is perhaps TRBD2 (5 bases). The TCR comes from a young man in good health. Material: naive CD4+ T cells sorted from blood. Described subset: CD45RA+ positively selected. DNA of the CDR3: TGTGCCATCAGAGCTGAGGGCTACGAGCAGTACTTC. This sequence encodes CAIRAEGYEQYF.